The table lists the clone carrying this T cell receptor beta chain with many counts. The entry originates in a study of T-cell reconstitution after alpha-beta-depleted transplantation in children. Unique molecular identifiers were incorporated when the TCRbeta library was constructed. Each CDR3 protein is one row after TCRdb ran MiXCR on the PCR reads. The sample holds approximately 100,000 distinct CDR3 sequences; 12% are singletons and the top ten take approximately 15%. This receptor was identified in a human donor who donated a stem cell graft to a child with inherited bone marrow failure. Specimen: PBMCs from the stem cell graft donor, collected from the stem cell graft.

CDR3 sequence reads: CASRQKGQGGYGANVLTF. The CDR3 DNA reads TGTGCCAGCAGACAAAAAGGACAGGGGGGTTATGGGGCCAACGTCCTGACTTTC. The V call is TRBV12-3 or TRBV12-4, the J call TRBJ2-6, with 10 nucleotides matching TRBD1. Losses at the gene ends were 6 bases for V and 3 bases for J; bases not matched to a gene: 11. The length of the CDR3 is 18 residues.